This TCR beta chain was sequenced in a study of blood T cell repertoires in COVID-19. On the study more broadly: The origin of the acute and convalescent COVID-19 samples was the United States, Italy and Spain. In each case, the material was cDNA or gDNA derived from T cells, B-cell-depleted T cells, or PBMCs.

Authors' data handling: Amplification with reference gene primers provided the estimates of nucleated cell counts. Assay: immunoSEQ multiplex PCR; the TCRdb copy retains only in-frame clones and omits some. That table is the source of V, J and clone size, and D and trimming were worked out from the DNA. This sample carries some 90,000 clones, 80% of them seen once, and the ten largest clones take around a tenth. The germline gives CDR1 MNHNY, CDR2 SVGAGI (reference sequence). Losses at the gene ends were 10 bases for V and 5 bases for J; bases not matched to a gene: 11. This CDR3 comprises 15 residues. This clone appeared a few times.

V and J are TRBV6-6 and TRBJ1-4; 9 nucleotides agree with TRBD1. The sequence came from a woman aged 70-85 years with acute or convalescent COVID-19. Input material: peripheral blood. The CDR3 DNA follows: TGTGCCACCTCGGTTGTCGGACAGGGGAATGAAAAACTGTTTTTT. It yields the protein CATSVVGQGNEKLFF.